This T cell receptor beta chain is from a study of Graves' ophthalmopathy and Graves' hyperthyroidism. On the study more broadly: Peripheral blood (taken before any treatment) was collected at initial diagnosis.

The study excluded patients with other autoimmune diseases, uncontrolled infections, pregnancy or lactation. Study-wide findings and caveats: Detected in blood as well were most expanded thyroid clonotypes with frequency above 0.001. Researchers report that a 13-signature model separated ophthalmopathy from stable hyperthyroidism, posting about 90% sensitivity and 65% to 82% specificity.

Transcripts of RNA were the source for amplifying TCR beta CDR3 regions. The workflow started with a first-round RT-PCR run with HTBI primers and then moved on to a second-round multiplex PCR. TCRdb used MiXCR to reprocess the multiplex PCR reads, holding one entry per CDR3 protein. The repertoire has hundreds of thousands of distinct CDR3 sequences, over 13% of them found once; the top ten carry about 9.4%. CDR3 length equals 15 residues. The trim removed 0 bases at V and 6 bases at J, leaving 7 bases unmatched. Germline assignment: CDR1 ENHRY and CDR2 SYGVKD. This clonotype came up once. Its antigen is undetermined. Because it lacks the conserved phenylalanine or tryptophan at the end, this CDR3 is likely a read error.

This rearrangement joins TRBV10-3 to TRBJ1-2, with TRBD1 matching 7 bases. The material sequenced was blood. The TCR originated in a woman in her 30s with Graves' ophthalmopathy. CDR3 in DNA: TGTGCCATCAGTGAGTCCGCGGCAGGGGGAGATGGCTACACCGTC. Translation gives CAISESAAGGDGYTV.